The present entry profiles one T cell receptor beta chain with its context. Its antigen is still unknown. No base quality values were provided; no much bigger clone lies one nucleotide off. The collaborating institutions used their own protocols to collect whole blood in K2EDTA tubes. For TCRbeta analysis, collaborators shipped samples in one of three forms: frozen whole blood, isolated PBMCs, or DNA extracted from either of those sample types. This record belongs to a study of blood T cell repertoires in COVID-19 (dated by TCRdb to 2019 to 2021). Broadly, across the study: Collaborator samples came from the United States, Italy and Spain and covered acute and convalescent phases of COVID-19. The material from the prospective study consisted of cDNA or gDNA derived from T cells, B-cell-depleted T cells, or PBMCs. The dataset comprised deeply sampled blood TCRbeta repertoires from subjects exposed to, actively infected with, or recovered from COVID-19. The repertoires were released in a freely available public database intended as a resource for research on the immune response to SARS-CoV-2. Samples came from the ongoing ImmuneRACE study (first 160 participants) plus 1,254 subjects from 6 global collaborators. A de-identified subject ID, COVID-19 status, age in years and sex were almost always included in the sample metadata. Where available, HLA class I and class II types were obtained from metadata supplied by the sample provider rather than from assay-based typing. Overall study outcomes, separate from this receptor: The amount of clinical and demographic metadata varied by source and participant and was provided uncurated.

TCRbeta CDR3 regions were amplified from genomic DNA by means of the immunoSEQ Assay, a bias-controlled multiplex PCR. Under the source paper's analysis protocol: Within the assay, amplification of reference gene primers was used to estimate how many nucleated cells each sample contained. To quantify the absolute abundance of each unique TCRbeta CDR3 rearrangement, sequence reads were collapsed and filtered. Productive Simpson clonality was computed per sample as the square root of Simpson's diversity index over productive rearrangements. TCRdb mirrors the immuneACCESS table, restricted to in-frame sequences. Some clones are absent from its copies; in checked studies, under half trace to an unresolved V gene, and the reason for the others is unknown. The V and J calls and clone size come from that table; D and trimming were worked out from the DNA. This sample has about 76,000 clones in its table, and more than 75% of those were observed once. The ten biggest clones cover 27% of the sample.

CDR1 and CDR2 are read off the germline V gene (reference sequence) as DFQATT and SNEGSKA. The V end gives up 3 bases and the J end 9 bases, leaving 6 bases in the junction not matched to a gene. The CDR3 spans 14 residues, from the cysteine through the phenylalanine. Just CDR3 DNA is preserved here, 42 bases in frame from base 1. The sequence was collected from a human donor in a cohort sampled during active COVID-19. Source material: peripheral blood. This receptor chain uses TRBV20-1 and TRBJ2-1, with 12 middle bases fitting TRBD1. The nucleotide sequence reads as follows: TGCAGTGCTAGTACGGGACAGGGGGCGATTGAGCAGTTCTTC. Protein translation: CSASTGQGAIEQFF.